The 20 T cell receptor gamma chains in this list originate from one sample, sequenced in a study of Vδ1+ human thymocytes. The template was reverse-transcribed extracted RNA. The CDR3 regions were amplified by multiplex PCR from V-gene primers to a constant-region primer. TCRdb processed the multiplex PCR reads again with the CATT caller. The table records tens of thousands of gamma-chain clones, more than 15% of them present only once. Study-level findings and limits: Highly polyclonal TRG and TRD repertoires with Gaussian CDR3 length distributions appeared in thymus.

Their antigens remain unidentified. Sequenced material: Vdelta1+ gamma-delta thymocytes from the thymus. Stated subset: FACS-sorted CD3+ TCRalphabeta- TCRVdelta1+ TCRVdelta2- thymocytes. These receptors were obtained from a boy under three years old who had congenital heart surgery.

In this sample, this clone turned up a few times. This chain joins TRGV9 and TRGJ1 or TRGJ2. The CDR3 totals 12 residues. Germline CDR1 is GITISATS and CDR2 is ISYDGTV (reference sequence). V lost 3 bases and J lost 9; bases outside the gene matches: 8. As DNA, the CDR3 is TGTGCCTTGTGGGAGTCAGGAATTAAGAAACTCTTT. It codes for CALWESGIKKLF.

A few counts support this clone. The J gene is TRGJ1 or TRGJ2, the V gene TRGV2. V dropped 4 bases and J dropped 9; count of bases not matched to a gene: 9. Germline CDR1 reads EGSNGY; CDR2 reads YDSYNSKV. The CDR3 has 12 residues. CDR3 bases: TGTGCCACCTGGGAAGGTGACGGTAAGAAACTCTTT. Its translation: CATWEGDGKKLF.

This clone was counted a few times. A read error likely explains this, since a far larger clone differs by one base. The chain uses TRGV2 and TRGJ1 or TRGJ2. The CDR3 has 12 residues. Germline CDR1 reads EGSNGY; CDR2 reads YDSYNSKV. The CDR3 reads CAIWDGYYKKLF. The CDR3 DNA sequence: TGTGCCATCTGGGACGGTTATTATAAGAAACTCTTT.

The sample holds a few counts of this clone. The chain combines TRGV2 with TRGJ1 or TRGJ2. In germline, CDR1 is EGSNGY, CDR2 YDSYNSKV. The V gene end was trimmed by 3 bases and the J gene end by 4 bases; junction bases not matched to a gene: 12. The CDR3 has 15 residues. DNA for the CDR3: TGTGCCACCTGGGACAGGCTGGGTAGCTATTATAAGAAACTCTTT. It is translated as CATWDRLGSYYKKLF.

The rearrangement joins TRGV5 to TRGJ1 or TRGJ2. Germline CDR1 is VINAFY and CDR2 is YDVSNSKD. The CDR3 length is 13 residues. V lost 6 bases to trimming and J lost 3 bases; unmatched junction nucleotides: 8. CDR3 amino acids: CATWTRGYYKKLF. The CDR3 DNA is TGTGCCACCTGGACGCGCGGTTATTATAAGAAACTCTTT.

The chain employs TRGV9 and TRGJ1 or TRGJ2. The CDR3 is made up of 12 amino acids. Germline loops: CDR1 GITISATS, CDR2 ISYDGTV (reference sequence). V gave up 3 bases and J gave up 6 bases; unmatched junction bases: 5. The chain's CDR3 is CALWELAYKKLF. In DNA form, the CDR3 reads TGTGCCTTGTGGGAGTTGGCTTATAAGAAACTCTTT.

V usage is TRGV4 and J usage is TRGJ1 or TRGJ2. With 5 bases clipped from V and 5 bases from J, the junction kept 6 bases outside the gene matches. CDR3 size: 12 residues. Germline V gene lookup returns CDR1 EGSTGY and CDR2 YDSYTSSV. DNA for the CDR3: TGTGCCACCTGGGCTTTTCATTATAAGAAACTCTTT. This encodes CATWAFHYKKLF.

V usage is TRGV2 and J usage is TRGJ1 or TRGJ2. The V gene end was trimmed by 4 bases and the J gene end by 12 bases; junction bases not matched to a gene: 12. The length of the CDR3 is 12 residues. The germline CDR1 and CDR2 sequences are EGSNGY and YDSYNSKV. CDR3 sequence (DNA): TGTGCCACCTGGGAAGACCCATTGCGGAAACTCTTT. Residues: CATWEDPLRKLF.

Notes on this clone: A much larger clone is a single base away; this may be a read error. V and J are TRGV4 and TRGJ1 or TRGJ2. The germline CDR1 and CDR2 sequences are EGSTGY and YDSYTSSV. The CDR3 has 12 amino acids. CDR3: CATWDNCYKKLF. The DNA for the CDR3 is TGTGCCACCTGGGATAATTGTTATAAGAAACTCTTT.

This chain uses TRGV2 with TRGJ1 or TRGJ2. The V gene's germline CDR1 is EGSNGY and CDR2 YDSYNSKV. This CDR3 contains 14 residues. V lost 0 bases, J lost 5 bases, and 7 bases stayed unmatched. This CDR3 reads CATWDGNPHYKKLF. Here the CDR3 DNA reads TGTGCCACCTGGGACGGGAACCCCCATTATAAGAAACTCTTT.

This clone turned up a few times. The chain couples TRGV9 to TRGJ1 or TRGJ2. Losses at the gene ends were 0 bases for V and 5 bases for J; bases not matched to a gene: 7. Looked up from germline, CDR1 is GITISATS and CDR2 is ISYDGTV (reference sequence). The CDR3 covers 14 residues. CDR3 protein: CALWEVLFDYKKLF. CDR3 DNA: TGTGCCTTGTGGGAGGTGCTTTTTGATTATAAGAAACTCTTT.

The chain carries TRGV5 and TRGJ1 or TRGJ2. Unmatched junction bases numbered 17, after V lost 0 bases and J lost 12 bases. Germline CDR1 reads VINAFY; CDR2 reads YDVSNSKD. The CDR3 covers 15 residues. As DNA, the CDR3 is TGTGCCACCTGGGACAGGCAACATCTCCTACCTAGGAAACTCTTT. It translates to CATWDRQHLLPRKLF.

V is TRGV9 and J is TRGJ1 or TRGJ2. Germline V gives CDR1 GITISATS, CDR2 ISYDGTV (reference sequence). J gave up 11 bases and V 0 bases, and 13 bases lay outside the gene matches. The CDR3 consists of 14 residues. As DNA, the CDR3 is TGTGCCTTGTGGGAGGTGGGTCTTCGGGTGGAGAAACTCTTT. Translating it yields CALWEVGLRVEKLF.

Note on this clone: The same CDR3 can be traced to other DNA sequences in this sample. The genes are TRGV5 and TRGJ1 or TRGJ2. V was pared by 0 bases and J by 7 bases, with 6 bases of the junction left unmatched. Germline loops: CDR1 VINAFY, CDR2 YDVSNSKD. The CDR3 sequence is 13 residues long. Written as DNA, the CDR3 is TGTGCCACCTGGGACAGGCCCCTATATAAGAAACTCTTT. Its protein product is CATWDRPLYKKLF.

This clone showed up just a few times. One base away lies a much larger clone, so this may be a sequencing read error. Other DNA sequences in this sample translate to the same CDR3. This chain links TRGV3 with TRGJ1 or TRGJ2. There are 13 residues in the CDR3. CDR1 and CDR2 from the germline V gene are VTNTFY and YDVSTARD (reference sequence). CDR3 in amino acids: CATWDRLYYKKLF. The DNA for the CDR3 is TGCGCCACCTGGGACAGGCTCTATTATAAGAAACTCTTT.

By proportion, this clone is medium-sized. Possible read error: a much larger clone is one base away. The V call is TRGV3, the J call TRGJ1 or TRGJ2. The trim removed 2 bases at V and 0 bases at J, leaving 1 base unmatched. The CDR3 runs 13 residues. CDR1 is VTNTFY and CDR2 is YDVSTARD in the germline V gene (reference sequence). CDR3 DNA sequence: TGTGCCACCTGGGACATGAATTATTATAAGAAACTCTTT. This sequence encodes CATWDMNYYKKLF.

This clone has more than one count but fewer than ten. This chain links TRGV9 with TRGJ1 or TRGJ2. The CDR3 is 14 amino acids. Losses at the gene ends were 0 bases for V and 2 bases for J; bases not matched to a gene: 4. CDR1 is GITISATS, CDR2 ISYDGTV, per germline (reference sequence). The DNA of the CDR3 is TGTGCCTTGTGGGAGGTGGGCCATTATTATAAGAAACTCTTT. This translates into CALWEVGHYYKKLF.

The chain carries TRGV2 and TRGJ1 or TRGJ2. The CDR3 runs to 15 residues. Germline trimming cut 1 base from V and 3 bases from J; bases unmatched to any gene: 9. CDR1 EGSNGY and CDR2 YDSYNSKV come from the germline V gene. The CDR3 loop is CATWDGSILYYKKLF. The DNA for the CDR3 is TGTGCCACCTGGGACGGCTCAATCCTTTATTATAAGAAACTCTTT.

The chain has TRGV9 and TRGJP1. CDR1 GITISATS and CDR2 ISYDGTV come from the germline V gene (reference sequence). Germline trimming cut 4 bases from V and 11 bases from J; bases unmatched to any gene: 1. The CDR3 sequence is 10 residues long. The CDR3 DNA reads TGTGCCTTGTGGGAATGGTTCAAGATATTT. Protein product: CALWEWFKIF.

In its sample, this clone was seen a few times. V is TRGV2 and J is TRGJP1. V was pared by 4 bases and J by 7 bases, with 12 bases of the junction left unmatched. Germline loops: CDR1 EGSNGY, CDR2 YDSYNSKV. CDR3 length: 15 amino acids. This CDR3 reads CATWDSVMNGWFKIF. The CDR3 nucleotides read TGTGCCACCTGGGATAGTGTTATGAATGGTTGGTTCAAGATATTT.